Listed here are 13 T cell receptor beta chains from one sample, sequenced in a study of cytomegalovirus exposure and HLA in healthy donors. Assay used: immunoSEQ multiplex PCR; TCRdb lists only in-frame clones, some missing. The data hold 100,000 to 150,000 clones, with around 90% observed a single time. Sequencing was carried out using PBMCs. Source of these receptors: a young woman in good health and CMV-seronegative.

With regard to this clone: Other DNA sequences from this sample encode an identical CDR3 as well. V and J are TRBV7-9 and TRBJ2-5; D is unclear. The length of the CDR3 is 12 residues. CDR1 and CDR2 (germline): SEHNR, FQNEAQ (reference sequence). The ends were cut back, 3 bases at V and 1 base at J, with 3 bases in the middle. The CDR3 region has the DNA TGTGCCAGCAGCTTTAGCCAAGAGACCCAGTACTTC. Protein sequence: CASSFSQETQYF.

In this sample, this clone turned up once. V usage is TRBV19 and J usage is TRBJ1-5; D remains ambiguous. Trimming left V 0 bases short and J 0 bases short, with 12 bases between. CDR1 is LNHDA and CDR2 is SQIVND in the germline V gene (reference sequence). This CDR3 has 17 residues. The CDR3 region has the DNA TGTGCCAGTAGTATAGATATCACCGGGTATAGCAATCAGCCCCAGCATTTT. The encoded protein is CASSIDITGYSNQPQHF.

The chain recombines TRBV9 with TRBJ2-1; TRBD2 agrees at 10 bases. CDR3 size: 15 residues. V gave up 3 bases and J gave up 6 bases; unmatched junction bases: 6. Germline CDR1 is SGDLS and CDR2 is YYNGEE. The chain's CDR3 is CASSETSGISNEQFF. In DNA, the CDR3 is TGTGCCAGCAGCGAAACTAGCGGGATCTCCAATGAGCAGTTCTTC.

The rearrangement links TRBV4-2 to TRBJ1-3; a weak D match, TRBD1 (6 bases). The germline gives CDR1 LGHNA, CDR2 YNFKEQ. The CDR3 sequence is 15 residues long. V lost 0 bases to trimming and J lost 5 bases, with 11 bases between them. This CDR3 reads CASSQENRERNTIYF. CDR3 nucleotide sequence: TGTGCCAGCAGCCAAGAGAACAGGGAGCGAAACACCATATATTTT.

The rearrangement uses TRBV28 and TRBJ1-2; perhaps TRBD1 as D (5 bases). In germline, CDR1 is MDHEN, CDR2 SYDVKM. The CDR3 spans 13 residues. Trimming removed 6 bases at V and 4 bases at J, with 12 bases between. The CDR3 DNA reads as TGTGCCAGCAGGGAGGGACCGAGCTATGGCTACACCTTC. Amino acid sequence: CASREGPSYGYTF.

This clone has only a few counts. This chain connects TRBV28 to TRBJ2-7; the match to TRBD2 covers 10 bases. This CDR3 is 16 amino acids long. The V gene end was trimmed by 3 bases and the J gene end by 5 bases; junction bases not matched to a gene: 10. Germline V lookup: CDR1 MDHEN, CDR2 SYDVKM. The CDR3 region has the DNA TGTGCCAGCAGTTTGGGAACAGCGGGGGGGTTCGACGAGCAGTACTTC. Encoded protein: CASSLGTAGGFDEQYF. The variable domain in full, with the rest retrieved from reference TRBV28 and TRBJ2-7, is DVKVTQSSRYLVKRTGEKVFLECVQDMDHENMFWYRQDPGLGLRLIYFSYDVKMKEKGDIPEGYSVSREKKERFSLILESASTNQTSMYLCASSLGTAGGFDEQYFGPGTRLTVT.

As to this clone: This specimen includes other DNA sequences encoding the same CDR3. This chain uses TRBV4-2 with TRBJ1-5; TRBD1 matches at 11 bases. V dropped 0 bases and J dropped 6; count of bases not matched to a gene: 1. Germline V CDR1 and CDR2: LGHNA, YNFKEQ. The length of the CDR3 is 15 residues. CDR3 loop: CASSQDGTGGQPQHF. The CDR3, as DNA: TGTGCCAGCAGCCAAGATGGGACAGGGGGTCAGCCCCAGCATTTT.

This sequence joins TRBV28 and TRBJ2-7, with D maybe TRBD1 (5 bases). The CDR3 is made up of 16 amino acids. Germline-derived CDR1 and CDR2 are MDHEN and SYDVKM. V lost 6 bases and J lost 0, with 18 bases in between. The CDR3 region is CASRLGHQAPSYEQYF. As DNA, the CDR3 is TGTGCCAGCAGGCTAGGACACCAAGCCCCCTCCTACGAGCAGTACTTC.

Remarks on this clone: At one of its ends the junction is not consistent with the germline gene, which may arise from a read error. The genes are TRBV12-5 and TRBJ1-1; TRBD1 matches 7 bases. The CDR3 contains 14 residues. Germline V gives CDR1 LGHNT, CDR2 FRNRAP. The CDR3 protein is CASGPPGQSTKAFF. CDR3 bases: TGTGCTAGTGGTCCCCCGGGACAGTCCACTAAAGCTTTCTTT.

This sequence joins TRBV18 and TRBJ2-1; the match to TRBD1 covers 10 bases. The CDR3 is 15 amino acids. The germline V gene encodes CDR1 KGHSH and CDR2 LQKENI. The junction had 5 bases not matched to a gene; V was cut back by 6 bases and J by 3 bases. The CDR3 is CASSQDRGNYNEQFF. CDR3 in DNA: TGTGCCAGCTCTCAGGACAGGGGGAACTACAATGAGCAGTTCTTC. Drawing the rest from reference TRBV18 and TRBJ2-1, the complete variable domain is NAGVMQNPRHLVRRRGQEARLRCSPMKGHSHVYWYRQLPEEGLKFMVYLQKENIIDESGMPKERFSAEFPKEGPSILRIQQVVRGDSAAYFCASSQDRGNYNEQFFGPGTRLTVL.

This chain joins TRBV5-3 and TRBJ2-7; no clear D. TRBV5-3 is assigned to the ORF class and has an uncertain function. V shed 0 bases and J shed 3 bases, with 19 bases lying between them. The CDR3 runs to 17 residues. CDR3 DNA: TGTGCCAGAAGCTTGGCCCCAATCACAAATCGACTCTACGAGCAGTACTTC. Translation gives CARSLAPITNRLYEQYF.

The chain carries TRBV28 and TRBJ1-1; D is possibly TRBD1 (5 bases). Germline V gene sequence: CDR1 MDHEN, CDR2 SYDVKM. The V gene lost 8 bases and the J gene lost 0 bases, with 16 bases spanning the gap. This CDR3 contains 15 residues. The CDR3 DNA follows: TGTGCCAGCCTTGGGGGGTCCCTGATGAACACTGAAGCTTTCTTT. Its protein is CASLGGSLMNTEAFF. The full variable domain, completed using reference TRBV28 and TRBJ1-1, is DVKVTQSSRYLVKRTGEKVFLECVQDMDHENMFWYRQDPGLGLRLIYFSYDVKMKEKGDIPEGYSVSREKKERFSLILESASTNQTSMYLCASLGGSLMNTEAFFGQGTRLTVV.

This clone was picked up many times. CDR3 coding DNA: TGTGCCAGCAGGACAGTAAATGAAAAACTGTTTTTT. It codes for CASRTVNEKLFF. The chain is built from TRBV2 and TRBJ1-4; D is perhaps TRBD1 (5 bases). CDR1 is SNHLY and CDR2 is FYNNEI in the germline V gene. V was trimmed by 6 bases and J by 5 bases, leaving 7 bases between them. The CDR3 consists of 12 residues.